These 26 T cell receptor beta chains came from one sample sequenced in a study of T-cell reconstitution after alpha-beta-depleted transplantation in children (dated by TCRdb to the mid-2010s). The library was produced with PCR. The reads were generated on an Illumina HiSeq 2500. Molecular barcoding was employed in the preparation of TCR libraries, with unique molecular identifiers being used to normalize TCRbeta repertoire quantification. TCRdb trimmed public reads at Q25 via fastp, called clones via MiXCR and kept in-frame beta chains. Entries are consolidated by CDR3 protein sequence, retaining the most common genes and DNA. The sample table shows about 400,000 distinct CDR3 sequences, and around 15% are seen once. The top ten clonotypes cover around 30% of the sample. The treatment or condition label, read with the paper, signifies: allogeneic hematopoietic cell transplantation with graft depleted of TCRalphabeta T cells and CD19 B cells.

The sample here was PBMCs, mostly from graft donor cells, taken 360 days after TCRalphabeta/CD19-depleted stem cell transplant. The receptor set was obtained from a boy less than two years old who had a stem cell transplant for Wiskott-Aldrich syndrome, so the T cells may come from the graft donor.

The CDR3 loop reads CASIFGGGETQYF. Here the CDR3 DNA reads TGTGCCAGCATCTTTGGGGGCGGAGAGACCCAGTACTTC. The V call is TRBV3-1, the J call TRBJ2-5, with D possibly TRBD1 on 6 matching bases. The CDR3 extends over 13 amino acids. Germline loops: CDR1 LGHDT, CDR2 YNNKEL (reference sequence). V was shortened by 7 bases and J by 4 bases, with 13 bases between the two germline ends.

This clonotype was counted many times. The rearrangement links TRBV7-9 to TRBJ2-1; 12 bases align to TRBD2. CDR3 length: 16 residues. Germline V gene sequence: CDR1 SEHNR, CDR2 FQNEAQ (reference sequence). V shed 5 bases and J 7 bases; nucleotides not matched to a gene: 9. The CDR3 coding sequence is TGTGCCAGCAGCCCGCCGGGACTAGCGGGTCGGAATGAGCAGTTCTTC. Protein: CASSPPGLAGRNEQFF.

The V call is TRBV7-9, the J call TRBJ2-1, with D perhaps TRBD1 (6 bases). Trimming removed 1 base from V and 3 bases from J, with 10 bases in between. Looked up from germline, CDR1 is SEHNR and CDR2 is FQNEAQ (reference sequence). The CDR3 extends over 15 amino acids. The CDR3, as DNA: TGTGCCAGCAGCTTAGGCAGGGGTCTCTACAATGAGCAGTTCTTC. This gives the protein CASSLGRGLYNEQFF.

The chain is built from TRBV5-4 and TRBJ2-1, with 14 bases aligning to TRBD2. The germline V gene encodes CDR1 SGHNT and CDR2 YYREEE (reference sequence). V lost 0 bases, J lost 8 bases, and 16 bases stayed unmatched. The CDR3 totals 20 residues. The CDR3 nucleotides read TGTGCCAGCAGCTTGGGGACGGGGACTAGCGGGAGTTCTAAAACCTATGAGCAGTTCTTC. Translating it yields CASSLGTGTSGSSKTYEQFF. The variable domain in full, with the rest retrieved from reference TRBV5-4 and TRBJ2-1, is ETGVTQSPTHLIKTRGQQVTLRCSSQSGHNTVSWYQQALGQGPQFIFQYYREEENGRGNFPPRFSGLQFPNYSSELNVNALELDDSALYLCASSLGTGTSGSSKTYEQFFGPGTRLTVL.

This clonotype appeared a few times. The chain uses TRBV27 and TRBJ2-3; tentative D call: TRBD1 (6 bases). This CDR3 region has 14 residues. V was trimmed by 1 base and J by 4 bases, leaving 9 bases between them. Germline lookup yields CDR1 MNHEY and CDR2 SMNVEV (reference sequence). CDR3 bases: TGTGCCAGCAGTTTATACAGGGTCTCAGATACGCAGTATTTT. It codes for CASSLYRVSDTQYF.

The DNA of the CDR3 is TGCGCCAGCAGACTCTCCCCCACTACTTGGTACCAAGAGACCCAGTACTTC. This sequence encodes CASRLSPTTWYQETQYF. The rearrangement links TRBV5-1 to TRBJ2-5; unclear D gene. Germline lookup yields CDR1 SGHRS and CDR2 YFSETQ. The CDR3 has 17 residues. Trimming shortened V by 5 bases and J by 0 bases, and 20 bases separated the two germline ends.

In its sample, this clonotype was seen a few times. This chain links TRBV11-2 with TRBJ2-1; the match to TRBD2 covers 12 bases. Germline values: CDR1 SGHAT, CDR2 FQNNGV. After removal of 2 bases from V and 4 bases from J, the junction contained 9 bases not matched to a gene. The CDR3 contains 18 residues. CDR3 nucleotides: TGTGCCAGCAGCTTATGGACCTCTAGCGGGGGGGTATACAATGAGCAGTTCTTC. This translates into CASSLWTSSGGVYNEQFF.

This clonotype was recorded a few times. V and J are TRBV4-1 and TRBJ2-7, with 8 bases lining up with TRBD2. Germline V CDR1 and CDR2: MGHRA, YSYEKL. V lost 1 base, J lost 2 bases, and 4 bases stayed unmatched. This CDR3 has 15 residues. The CDR3 DNA reads as TGCGCCAGCAGCCAAGTGGCGGGGGGTGCCTACGAGCAGTACTTC. Protein: CASSQVAGGAYEQYF.

Only a few counts were recorded for this clonotype. J is TRBJ2-5 and V is TRBV11-2; D ambiguous. Germline V lookup: CDR1 SGHAT, CDR2 FQNNGV. Trimming took off 3 bases at V and 2 bases at J, with 28 bases between the two ends. CDR3 length: 20 amino acids. In DNA, the CDR3 is TGTGCCAGCAGCTTCCTCTTACCCATAATTCGAGCCAACATACAAGAGACCCAGTACTTC. Translating gives CASSFLLPIIRANIQETQYF.

A few counts support this clonotype. The chain links TRBV4-3 to TRBJ2-2; the match to TRBD1 covers 8 bases. CDR3 length: 16 amino acids. The trim removed 6 bases at V and 7 bases at J, leaving 13 bases unmatched. CDR1 is LGHNA, CDR2 YSLEER, per germline. The CDR3 nucleotides read TGCGCCAGCAGGGGAAGGTCGGACAGGGCTGTCGGGGAGCTGTTTTTT. Protein: CASRGRSDRAVGELFF.

V is TRBV12-3 or TRBV12-4 and J is TRBJ2-1; the D is unclear. This CDR3 is 16 amino acids long. With 5 bases removed from V and 0 bases from J, the gap between germline ends came to 14 bases. Written as DNA, the CDR3 is TGTGCCAGCAGTCCCAGGCGGCGGAGCTCCTACAATGAGCAGTTCTTC. Translating it yields CASSPRRRSSYNEQFF.

This chain uses TRBV12-3 or TRBV12-4 with TRBJ2-1, with D unclear. Trimming stripped 3 bases from V and 5 bases from J, with 14 bases between. The CDR3 has 15 residues. CDR3 region: CASSFFRSPDNEQFF. CDR3 nucleotides: TGTGCCAGCAGTTTTTTCCGGAGCCCTGACAATGAGCAGTTCTTC.

This clonotype has only a few counts. This chain links TRBV7-9 with TRBJ2-1, with 8 bases lining up with TRBD2. V was clipped by 2 bases and J by 7 bases; unmatched bases: 7. Germline V gene data show CDR1 as SEHNR and CDR2 as FQNEAQ (reference sequence). This CDR3 contains 15 residues. CDR3 sequence: CASSLLPGGRNEQFF. The CDR3, as DNA: TGTGCCAGCAGCTTACTCCCGGGAGGGAGGAATGAGCAGTTCTTC.

This clonotype was found a few times. The chain employs TRBV4-3 and TRBJ2-7; 16 nucleotides align to TRBD2. V lost 0 bases, J lost 7 bases, and 9 bases stayed unmatched. The CDR3 consists of 18 residues. Germline V lookup: CDR1 LGHNA, CDR2 YSLEER. The CDR3 spells CASSQDGGLAGGLGEQYF. The CDR3 nucleotides read TGCGCCAGCAGCCAAGATGGGGGACTAGCGGGAGGGCTAGGGGAGCAGTACTTC.

This clonotype has more than one count but fewer than ten. The V and J genes are TRBV7-6 and TRBJ2-5; a weak D match, TRBD2 (6 bases). The CDR3 totals 15 residues. Germline CDR1 and CDR2: SGHVS and FNYEAQ. V was cut by 4 bases and J by 2 bases, with 14 bases left in between. CDR3 nucleotides: TGTGCCAGCAGCTCCCACCTAGCGCATCAAGAGACCCAGTACTTC. This codes for CASSSHLAHQETQYF.

This clonotype was picked up a small number of times. This sequence joins TRBV20-1 and TRBJ2-5; 7 positions match TRBD2. Germline lookup yields CDR1 DFQATT and CDR2 SNEGSKA (reference sequence). This CDR3 spans 14 amino acids. J was trimmed by 5 bases and V by 1 base; bases with no gene match: 7. The CDR3 loop is CSARVLTSVETQYF. CDR3 coding DNA: TGCAGTGCTAGAGTTCTTACTAGCGTCGAGACCCAGTACTTC.

The chain is built from TRBV29-1 and TRBJ2-3; D not resolved. The CDR3 consists of 13 residues. Per germline, CDR1 SQVTM and CDR2 ANQGSEA. V lost 7 bases to trimming and J lost 4 bases, with 15 bases between them. The CDR3 is CSAKNQLADTQYF. For the CDR3, the DNA is TGCAGCGCCAAAAATCAATTGGCAGATACGCAGTATTTT.

V usage is TRBV6-2 or TRBV6-3 and J usage is TRBJ2-7, with 10 bases fitting TRBD2. The CDR3 runs 15 residues. Germline-derived CDR1 and CDR2 are MNHEY and SVGEGT. Trimming cost V 2 bases and J 3 bases; bases outside gene matches: 4. The CDR3 coding sequence is TGTGCCAGCAGTTACCCGAGCGGGAGGGGCTACGAGCAGTACTTC. Translated: CASSYPSGRGYEQYF.

Details on this clonotype: A junction end diverges from the germline sequence, so it may reflect a read error. This sequence joins TRBV4-1 and TRBJ2-5; D uncertain. The CDR3 runs 16 residues. Germline lookup yields CDR1 MGHRA and CDR2 YSYEKL. The CDR3 nucleotides read TGCGACAGCAGCCAACCTCCACGGCGCGTAGAGGAGACCCAGTACTTC. Translating gives CDSSQPPRRVEETQYF.

The V and J genes are TRBV5-4 and TRBJ2-7; 7 nucleotides match TRBD2. The CDR3 length is 13 residues. Germline assignment: CDR1 SGHNT and CDR2 YYREEE (reference sequence). With V trimmed by 7 bases and J by 6 bases, 10 bases remained unmatched. The CDR3: CASRGEGRGEQYF. For the CDR3, the DNA is TGTGCCAGCCGTGGGGAGGGCCGGGGCGAGCAGTACTTC.

CDR3 amino acids: CASSRLDNEQFF. The CDR3 DNA reads TGTGCCAGCAGTAGACTAGACAATGAGCAGTTCTTC. The chain is built from TRBV6-2 or TRBV6-3 and TRBJ2-1; D might be TRBD2 (6 bases). Germline assignment: CDR1 MNHEY and CDR2 SVGEGT. The V gene lost 5 bases and the J gene lost 5 bases, with 7 bases spanning the gap. The CDR3 runs 12 residues.

V is TRBV29-1 and J is TRBJ2-3, with D tentatively TRBD2 (6 bases). Germline V gene data show CDR1 as SQVTM and CDR2 as ANQGSEA. The V end was cut by 3 bases, the J end by 8 bases, with 15 bases between. This CDR3 is 13 amino acids long. CDR3 DNA: TGCAGCGTTGAGGGACTCATGCTGTCTACGCAGTATTTT. Residues: CSVEGLMLSTQYF.

On this clonotype: The junction does not match germline at one end; this may be a read error. The J gene is TRBJ2-1, the V gene TRBV29-1, with a tentative D call TRBD2 (6 bases). Per germline, CDR1 SQVTM and CDR2 ANQGSEA. The CDR3 totals 12 residues. Here the CDR3 reads CSFERGGNEQFF. DNA for the CDR3: TGCAGCTTTGAAAGGGGAGGCAATGAGCAGTTCTTC.

This clonotype was seen a few times. The chain couples TRBV5-1 to TRBJ2-1, with 16 nucleotides matching TRBD2. This CDR3 has 17 residues. The V gene end was trimmed by 3 bases and the J gene end by 12 bases; junction bases not matched to a gene: 12. Germline CDR1 and CDR2: SGHRS and YFSETQ. Here the CDR3 DNA reads TGCGCCAGCAGCTCCTCCGGGACTAGCGGGGGGGTTGTGACGCAGTTCTTC. It translates to CASSSSGTSGGVVTQFF.

In its sample, this clonotype was seen a few times. The chain links TRBV5-1 to TRBJ2-1, with unresolved D. The CDR3 covers 13 residues. Germline V gene lookup returns CDR1 SGHRS and CDR2 YFSETQ. V gave up 1 base and J gave up 5 bases, with 7 bases separating them. Written as DNA, the CDR3 is TGCGCCAGCAGCTTGCGTTACCACAATGAGCAGTTCTTC. It specifies CASSLRYHNEQFF.

This clonotype has a count of ten or more. This rearrangement joins TRBV12-3 or TRBV12-4 to TRBJ2-3; no reliable D call. This CDR3 has 11 residues. Trimming stripped 3 bases from V and 9 bases from J, with 7 bases between. The CDR3 protein is CASSLSWTQYF. In DNA form, the CDR3 reads TGTGCCAGCAGTTTGAGTTGGACGCAGTATTTT.